These T cell receptor beta chains were read from a single sample in a study of blood T cell repertoires in COVID-19. Data came from immunoSEQ multiplex PCR; TCRdb stores just in-frame clones and leaves some out. Among about 160,000 clones listed, 80% to 90% were seen once. Specimen: peripheral blood. These receptor sequences come from a man in his 70s with acute or convalescent COVID-19. Each CDR3 is given with its conserved first and last residue. A D gene is named only where the DNA matches it firmly. For some rows the clone size is stated as once, few or many, or as a class when expanded; others skip it.

j_call d_call clone_size v_call cdr3_nt cdr3_aa
TRBJ1-4 TRBD1 NA TRBV4-1 TGCGCCAGCAGCAGTCAGGGGGCGAAGGGTGAAAAACTGTTTTTT CASSSQGAKGEKLFF
TRBJ2-5 NA NA TRBV6-6 TGTGCCAGCAGTTACTCCCACAGACAAGAGACCCAGTACTTC CASSYSHRQETQYF
TRBJ2-1 TRBD2 NA TRBV28 TGTGCCAGCAGTTTGATCGACTCCGTTGGGACTAGCGTTAGCTCCTACAATGAGCAGTTCTTC CASSLIDSVGTSVSSYNEQFF
TRBJ1-4 TRBD1 NA TRBV5-1 TGCGCCAGCAGCTCGGACAGGGGGCTCGAAGAAAAACTGTTTTTT CASSSDRGLEEKLFF
TRBJ2-5 TRBD2 NA TRBV7-2 TGTGCCAGCAGCCCTCGACTAGCGGGGCGCCAAGAGACCCAGTACTTC CASSPRLAGRQETQYF
TRBJ2-2 TRBD1 once TRBV7-6 TGTGCCAGCAGATCCGGGACAGGGGGTGCCGGGGAGCTGTTTTTT CASRSGTGGAGELFF
TRBJ2-2 NA once TRBV20-1 TGCAGTGCTAGTCCTCTCTTTGCGGGTAGTACCGGGGAGCTGTTTTTT CSASPLFAGSTGELFF
TRBJ2-1 NA NA TRBV7-9 TGTGCCAGCAGCTTAGAGGGGGGGACAAGTGAGCAGTTCTTC CASSLEGGTSEQFF
TRBJ2-5 NA NA TRBV2 TGTGCCACTCGATACGGGAAAGAGACCCAGTACTTC CATRYGKETQYF
TRBJ2-6 NA few TRBV4-1 TGCGCCAGCAGCCAAGATTCCTCCGGGGCCAACGTCCTGACTTTC CASSQDSSGANVLTF
TRBJ1-6 NA medium-sized TRBV4-1 TGCGCCAGCAGCCTCGAAACGCCAGAGGGTAATTCACCCCTCCACTTT CASSLETPEGNSPLHF
TRBJ1-5 NA NA TRBV28 TGTGCCACCCTTACGAGGAGGCCGTATAGCAATCAGCCCCAGCATTTT CATLTRRPYSNQPQHF
TRBJ2-7 NA NA TRBV5-1 TGCGCCAGCAGCTGGTCGGGTACGGGCTACGAGCAGTACTTC CASSWSGTGYEQYF
TRBJ2-7 NA once TRBV24-1 TGTGCCACCAGTGCGTCGGTCGCTGGGCAGACCTACGAGCAGTACTTC CATSASVAGQTYEQYF
TRBJ1-1 NA NA TRBV11-3 TGTGCCAGCAGCTTAGCCGGGGAAAACACTGAAGCTTTCTTT CASSLAGENTEAFF
TRBJ2-2 NA NA TRBV7-3 TGTGCCAGCAGCTTAAAACAGGCTTTGACGAACACCGGGGAGCTGTTTTTT CASSLKQALTNTGELFF
TRBJ2-1 NA NA TRBV9 TGTGCCAGCAGCGTAGCGGAGATCAACAATGAGCAGTTCTTC CASSVAEINNEQFF
TRBJ2-7 TRBD2 NA TRBV29-1 TGCAGCGCCACGGGACTAGCGGGGAACGAGCAGTACTTC CSATGLAGNEQYF
TRBJ2-3 NA NA TRBV28 TGTGCCAGCAGTTCACCGGAGGGGAGCCGCACAGATACGCAGTATTTT CASSSPEGSRTDTQYF
TRBJ2-7 TRBD2 NA TRBV5-1 TGCGCCAGCAGCTCCCGGGGGGGCGGAGAGAGCGAGCAGTACTTC CASSSRGGGESEQYF
TRBJ2-2 TRBD2 NA TRBV19 TGTGCACCTCCCGGGAGGGACGACACCGGGAAGCTGTTTTTT CAPPGRDDTGKLFF
TRBJ2-1 NA NA TRBV19 TGTGCCAGTATGAAAGGCGGGATAGGCTCCTACAATGAGCAGTTCTTC CASMKGGIGSYNEQFF
TRBJ2-5 NA NA TRBV5-6 TGTGCCAGCAGCCCCGGCGGAGGGCAGGCAGAGACCCAGTACTTC CASSPGGGQAETQYF
TRBJ2-6 TRBD1 NA TRBV18 TGTGCCAGCTCACCAAGACAGGGGTCAGGGGCCAACGTCCTGACTTTC CASSPRQGSGANVLTF
TRBJ1-5 NA NA TRBV5-1 TGCGCCAGCAGCTTGGGTGGGACTGCCAATCAGCCCCAGCATTTT CASSLGGTANQPQHF
TRBJ2-3 NA NA TRBV9 TGTGCCAGCAGCGTCTACGGGATAGCAGATACGCAGTATTTT CASSVYGIADTQYF
TRBJ1-3 NA NA TRBV30 TGTGCCTGGAGTGTAGCTGGACATCCCTCTGGAAACACCATATATTTT CAWSVAGHPSGNTIYF
TRBJ2-2 TRBD1 few TRBV18 TGTGCCAGCTCACTGGGACAGGGGAACACCGGGGAGCTGTTTTTT CASSLGQGNTGELFF
TRBJ2-7 TRBD1 NA TRBV27 TGTGCCAGCAGTTTATTAGGGACAGGGGCCCCCTACGAGCAGTACTTC CASSLLGTGAPYEQYF
TRBJ2-2 TRBD2 NA TRBV7-2 TGTGCCAGCAGCTTAAGGCCTAGCGGGAACACCGGGGAGCTGTTTTTT CASSLRPSGNTGELFF
TRBJ2-3 NA few TRBV5-1 TGCGCCAGCAGCTTGGTTCTAGCGTTGGCAGATACGCAGTATTTT CASSLVLALADTQYF
TRBJ1-2 NA NA TRBV7-9 TGTGCCAGCAGGCCAAGGGGGTTCGATGGCTACACCTTC CASRPRGFDGYTF
TRBJ2-3 NA NA TRBV7-2 TGTGCCAGCAGCACGGGGTCTTCTAGCACAGATACGCAGTATTTT CASSTGSSSTDTQYF
TRBJ2-1 TRBD2 NA TRBV14 TGTGCCAGCAGCCAAGATCTGGCGGGAGGTAATGAGCAGTTCTTC CASSQDLAGGNEQFF
TRBJ2-7 TRBD2 NA TRBV28 TGTGCCAGCAGACCCTCGGGACTAGCGGGAGATCTGCTCGAGCAGTACTTC CASRPSGLAGDLLEQYF
TRBJ1-4 NA NA TRBV6-5 TGTGCCAGCAGCCCGGGATCGGTTAATGAAAAACTGTTTTTT CASSPGSVNEKLFF
TRBJ1-3 TRBD1 NA TRBV4-1 TGCGCCAGCAGCCATGACCGGGACAGGGTCGAAAAATTAGGAAACACCATATATTTT CASSHDRDRVEKLGNTIYF
TRBJ2-1 TRBD2 few TRBV29-1 TGCAGCGTTGGGGCTAGCGGGAGCTTAATATACAATGAGCAGTTCTTC CSVGASGSLIYNEQFF
TRBJ2-2 NA NA TRBV7-8 TGTGCCAGCAGCTTACCGGGCGGGGAGCTGTTTTTT CASSLPGGELFF
TRBJ2-7 NA NA TRBV7-9 TGTGCCAGCAGCTTAGCGGACAGTCTCTACGAGCAGTACTTC CASSLADSLYEQYF
TRBJ2-7 NA NA TRBV5-1 TGCGCCAGCAGCTTGGCCTCGGGAGCTTACGAGCAGTACTTC CASSLASGAYEQYF
TRBJ1-2 TRBD1 NA TRBV6-2/TRBV6-3 TGTGCCAGCAGTTCTTACCCTTCAGTGTTCCCGGGACAGGGTAGCGGCTACACCTTC CASSSYPSVFPGQGSGYTF
TRBJ2-4 TRBD1 NA TRBV19 TGTGCCAGTAGCATACCGGGACAGGGGGCCGGAAACATTCAGTACTTC CASSIPGQGAGNIQYF
TRBJ2-5 NA NA TRBV7-3 TGTGCCAGCAGCTTTGGAGGTCGGGAGACCCAGTACTTC CASSFGGRETQYF
TRBJ2-1 TRBD2 NA TRBV7-2 TGTGCCAGCAGACTAGCGGGAGGGATGAATGAGCAGTTCTTC CASRLAGGMNEQFF
TRBJ2-7 TRBD1 NA TRBV7-9 TGTGCCAGCATCGAAAGACAGGGGTACGAGCAGTACTTC CASIERQGYEQYF
TRBJ2-7 TRBD1 NA TRBV4-3 TGCGCCAGCAGCCAAGAGAGGCCAGGGGGCTACGAGCAGTACTTC CASSQERPGGYEQYF
TRBJ2-1 NA few TRBV5-1 TGCGCCAGCAGCTTGAGGGGCAGGGGAGCTGACAATGAGCAGTTCTTC CASSLRGRGADNEQFF
TRBJ2-3 NA NA TRBV28 TGTGCCAGCAGTTTCCCTGGCGGGACAGATACGCAGTATTTT CASSFPGGTDTQYF
TRBJ2-2 TRBD2 NA TRBV29-1 TGCAGCGTTGAGCGGGGGACCGGGGAGCTGTTTTTT CSVERGTGELFF
TRBJ2-7 TRBD2 NA TRBV11-2 TGTGCCAGCAGCTTAGGAACTAGCGGGGCCTACGAGCAGTACTTC CASSLGTSGAYEQYF
TRBJ2-3 NA NA TRBV7-3 TGTGCCAGCAGCCGCGACAGAAGCACAGATACGCAGTATTTT CASSRDRSTDTQYF
TRBJ2-7 TRBD2 NA TRBV4-3 TGCGCCAGCAGCCAAGGGGGCGGGGGATCCTACGAGCAGTACTTC CASSQGGGGSYEQYF
TRBJ2-1 NA few TRBV7-2 TGTGCCAGCAGCTTAACTGATGAGCAGTTCTTC CASSLTDEQFF
TRBJ1-6 TRBD1 NA TRBV6-4 TGTGCCAGCAGTGACTCGAAAGGACAGGGGGACCACAATTCACCCCTCCACTTT CASSDSKGQGDHNSPLHF
TRBJ1-1 TRBD1 few TRBV19 TGTGCCAGTAGTCAAGAGACAGGGAAGCCCACTGAAGCTTTCTTT CASSQETGKPTEAFF
TRBJ1-3 TRBD1 NA TRBV7-8 TGTGCCAGCAGCCCGCGACAGGGGAAGAACTCTGGAAACACCATATATTTT CASSPRQGKNSGNTIYF
TRBJ2-1 TRBD2 NA TRBV7-2 TGTGCCAGCAGCGGCCGGACTAGCGGGAGCGGTAATGAGCAGTTCTTC CASSGRTSGSGNEQFF
TRBJ2-7 NA NA TRBV21-1 TGTGCCAGCAGCAATTTGGGGACACACCACGAGCAGTACTTC CASSNLGTHHEQYF